One T cell receptor beta chain is described in this entry. These data come from a study of OX40 agonist ivuxolimab in advanced cancers. Generated by immunoSEQ multiplex PCR, the TCRdb table keeps only in-frame clones and is missing some. The sample holds 60,000 to 80,000 clones, roughly 85% seen once. V was cut by 1 base and J by 7 bases, with 7 bases left in between. Germline V gene data show CDR1 as MGHRA and CDR2 as YSYEKL. CDR3 length equals 12 residues. The genes are TRBV4-1 and TRBJ1-2; tentatively, D is TRBD1 (5 bases). The sequencing used CD4+ or CD8+ T cells sorted from blood, collected in a trial of the OX40 agonist ivuxolimab. The receptor's source is an adult with an advanced solid tumor such as melanoma, head and neck, liver or kidney cancer. CDR3 protein: CASSQGQGGYTF. The CDR3 DNA reads TGCGCCAGCAGCCAAGGGCAGGGTGGCTACACCTTC.